Presented here are 2 T cell receptor beta chains from one specimen sequenced in a study of cytomegalovirus exposure and HLA in healthy donors. Primers included in the PCR were 60 Vbeta and 13 Jbeta primers. Libraries were prepared by immunoSEQ multiplex PCR; TCRdb keeps only in-frame clonotypes and omits some of them. The data show 100,000 to 120,000 clones, with more than 65% seen just once and around 3.5% held by the top ten. Input material: PBMCs. The origin of the receptors is a man under 40 in good health and CMV-seronegative.

This chain joins TRBV6-6 and TRBJ1-2; 7 bases map to TRBD1. CDR1 and CDR2 from the germline V gene are MNHNY and SVGAGI (reference sequence). Trimming removed 0 bases from V and 2 bases from J; junction bases left unmatched: 3. CDR3 size: 15 residues. The CDR3 spells CASSYSTTGNYGYTF. The CDR3 DNA sequence: TGTGCCAGCAGTTACTCTACGACAGGGAACTATGGCTACACCTTC.

This clone was detected a few times. The genes are TRBV11-3 and TRBJ1-3, with unresolved D. The germline V and J ends were trimmed by 3 bases and 0 bases, with 12 bases remaining between them. The CDR3 length is 16 residues. CDR1 SGHNT and CDR2 YENEEA come from the germline V gene. The CDR3 DNA follows: TGTGCCAGCAGCTTCCCCGCCGGGAGCTCTGGAAACACCATATATTTT. Its translation is CASSFPAGSSGNTIYF.